This T cell receptor (beta chain) is drawn from a study of patients and donors after allogeneic stem cell transplantation (dated by TCRdb to the early 2020s). This clonotype was detected only a few times. Its antigen is unknown. No per-base quality is available; no much larger clone lies one base away. The library was prepared using RT-PCR. Reads for this sample came from a NextSeq 550. In-frame beta chains were kept once TCRdb had trimmed the public reads at Q25 with fastp and called clones with MiXCR. Records with the same CDR3 protein are collapsed into one entry carrying the most frequent genes and DNA. This sample comprises hundreds of thousands of distinct CDR3 sequences, approximately 16% of them detected only once. 7.2% of the sample is taken by the ten largest. The germline V gene provides CDR1 SNHLY and CDR2 FYNNEI. V and J are truncated by 8 bases and 3 bases respectively, leaving an intervening sequence of 14 bases. Reading from cysteine to phenylalanine, the CDR3 counts 13 amino acids. Solely the CDR3 DNA is kept, with 39 bases framed from the first base.

The chain links TRBV2 with TRBJ2-7, with the D segment identity uncertain. Sequenced sample: blood, either unsorted or a sorted T cell fraction (not recorded which). The TCR originated in a human donor who was either an allogeneic HSCT recipient or a stem cell or donor lymphocyte infusion donor (not recorded which). It is not recorded whose cells these are; they may come from a transplant donor. The DNA reads TGTGCCAGCTCGCGAGTCCCTTTCTACGAGCAGTACTTC. Its coded protein is CASSRVPFYEQYF. Reference TRBV2 and TRBJ2-7 proteins supply the regions before and after the CDR3; the full variable domain is: EPEVTQTPSHQVTQMGQEVILRCVPISNHLYFYWYRQILGQKVEFLVSFYNNEISEKSEIFDDQFSVERPDGSNFTLKIRSTKLEDSAMYFCASSRVPFYEQYFGPGTRLTVT.